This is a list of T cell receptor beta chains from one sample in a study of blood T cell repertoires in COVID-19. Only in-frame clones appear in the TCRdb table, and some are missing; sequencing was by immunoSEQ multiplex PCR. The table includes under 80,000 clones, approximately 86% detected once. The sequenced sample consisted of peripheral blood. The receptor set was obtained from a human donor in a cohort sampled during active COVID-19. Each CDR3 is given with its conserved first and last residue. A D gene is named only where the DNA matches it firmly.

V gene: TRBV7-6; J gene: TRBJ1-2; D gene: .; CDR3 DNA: TGTGCCAGCAGCTTAGTTGTTGGGGGGAACGATGGCTACACCTTC; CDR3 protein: CASSLVVGGNDGYTF
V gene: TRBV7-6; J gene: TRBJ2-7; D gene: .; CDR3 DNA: TGTGCCAGCAGCCCAGTAAGGGTCCCGGGAGAGCAGTACTTC; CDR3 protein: CASSPVRVPGEQYF
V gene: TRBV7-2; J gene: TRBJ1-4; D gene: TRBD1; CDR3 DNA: TGTGCCAGCAGTCGCCAGGGGGCAACTAATGAAAAACTGTTTTTT; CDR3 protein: CASSRQGATNEKLFF
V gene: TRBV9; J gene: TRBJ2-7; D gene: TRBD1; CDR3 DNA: TGTGCCAGCAGCGGACAGGGGGCGGGTTACGAGCAGTACTTC; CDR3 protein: CASSGQGAGYEQYF
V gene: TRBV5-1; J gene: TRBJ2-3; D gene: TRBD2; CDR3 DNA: TGCGCCAGCAGCTTCGGACTAGCCGCAGATACGCAGTATTTT; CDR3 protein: CASSFGLAADTQYF
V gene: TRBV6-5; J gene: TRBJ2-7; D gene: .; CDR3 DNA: TGTGCCAGCCACGGACCTGCCAGCGGCTACGAGCAGTACTTC; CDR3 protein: CASHGPASGYEQYF
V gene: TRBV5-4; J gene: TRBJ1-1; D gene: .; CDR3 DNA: TGTGCCAGCAGATTAGACAGCTCGAACACTGAAGCTTTCTTT; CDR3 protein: CASRLDSSNTEAFF
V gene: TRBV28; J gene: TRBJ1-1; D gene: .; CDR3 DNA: TGTGCCAGCAGTTTATCGACTGTCATGAACACTGAAGCTTTCTTT; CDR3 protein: CASSLSTVMNTEAFF
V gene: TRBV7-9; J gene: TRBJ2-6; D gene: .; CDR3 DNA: TGTGCCAGCAGCTTAGGAGGGAGTGGGGCCAACGTCCTGACTTTC; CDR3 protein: CASSLGGSGANVLTF
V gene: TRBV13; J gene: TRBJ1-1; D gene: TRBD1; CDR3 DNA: TGTGCCAGCAGCTTAAACAGGGGAAGCGACACTGAAGCTTTCTTT; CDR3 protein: CASSLNRGSDTEAFF
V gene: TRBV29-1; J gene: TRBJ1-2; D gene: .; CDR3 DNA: TGCAGCGTTGAATGGGCTGGCCAGGGAACTAACTATGGCTACACCTTC; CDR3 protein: CSVEWAGQGTNYGYTF
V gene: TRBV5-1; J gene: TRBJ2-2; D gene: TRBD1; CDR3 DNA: TGCGCCAGCAACGACCGTCAGGGGGCGAACACCGGGGAGCTGTTTTTT; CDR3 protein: CASNDRQGANTGELFF
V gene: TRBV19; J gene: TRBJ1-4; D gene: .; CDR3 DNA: TGTGCCAGTAGTCCTGGACAGTCTGCAACTAATGAAAAACTGTTTTTT; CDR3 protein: CASSPGQSATNEKLFF